The rows below give T cell receptor beta chains drawn from one sample of a study of T cells in localized non-small cell lung cancer. The table came from immunoSEQ multiplex PCR; TCRdb's copy has only in-frame clones and leaves some out. The sample records some 5,900 clones, roughly 41% being singletons. The source was lung tumor tissue, collected before any cancer treatment. All receptors come from a woman aged 35-75 years with stage II squamous cell lung carcinoma. Both conserved end residues are part of each CDR3. The D gene is left open where the match is weak. Rows give clone size only sometimes, using once, few, many, or a class for an expanded clone.

v_call	j_call	clone_size	d_call	cdr3_aa	cdr3_nt
TRBV12-5	TRBJ2-7	.	.	CASGVGGPYEQYF	TGTGCTAGTGGTGTGGGGGGCCCCTACGAGCAGTACTTC
TRBV19	TRBJ2-2	.	.	CASNIAGLITGELFF	TGTGCCAGTAATATTGCGGGGCTAATCACCGGGGAGCTGTTTTTT
TRBV11-3	TRBJ2-7	.	.	CASSFRASSYEQYF	TGTGCCAGCAGCTTTAGAGCCTCATCCTACGAGCAGTACTTC
TRBV6-7	TRBJ2-2	few	.	CASSYSGSGELFF	TGTGCCAGCAGTTACTCGGGGTCCGGGGAGCTGTTTTTT
TRBV9	TRBJ2-3	medium-sized	TRBD2	CASSVSGGPTDTQYF	TGTGCCAGCAGCGTTAGCGGGGGCCCCACAGATACGCAGTATTTT
TRBV9	TRBJ2-1	.	.	CASSSTSRLYNEQFF	TGTGCCAGCAGTTCGACTAGTAGACTCTACAATGAGCAGTTCTTC
TRBV19	TRBJ1-5	few	.	CASSAGGPQHF	TGTGCCAGTAGTGCGGGGGGGCCCCAGCATTTT
TRBV22-1	TRBJ2-6	.	.	CPGSRKGSEQSRANVLTF	TGTCCTGGGAGCAGAAAGGGAAGCGAACAAAGTCGGGCCAACGTCCTGACTTTC
TRBV6-8	TRBJ2-2	.	.	CASSAAGSTGELFF	TGTGCCAGCAGTGCTGCAGGGAGCACCGGGGAGCTGTTTTTT
TRBV10-1	TRBJ2-7	.	.	CASSLTGLEQYF	TGCGCCAGCAGCTTGACAGGTCTCGAGCAGTACTTC
TRBV19	TRBJ1-2	.	TRBD1	CASRSLRDRGNRNYGYTF	TGTGCCAGTAGGTCGCTCAGGGACAGGGGCAATCGAAACTATGGCTACACCTTC
TRBV6-8	TRBJ1-4	medium-sized	TRBD1	CASSLGQGATNEKLFF	TGTGCCAGCAGCCTGGGACAGGGAGCAACTAATGAAAAACTGTTTTTT
TRBV9	TRBJ2-7	.	TRBD1	CASTGSPGDRFSSYEQYF	TGTGCCAGCACTGGATCCCCAGGGGACAGGTTTTCTTCCTACGAGCAGTACTTC
TRBV19	TRBJ1-5	.	TRBD1	CASSQSGGQTEPQHF	TGTGCCAGTAGTCAAAGCGGGGGACAGACTGAGCCCCAGCATTTT
TRBV15	TRBJ1-2	.	.	CATSRDRGESGYTF	TGTGCCACCAGCAGAGATCGGGGGGAATCGGGCTACACCTTC
TRBV30	TRBJ2-1	.	.	CAWMRGTPYNEQFF	TGTGCCTGGATGAGGGGGACACCTTACAATGAGCAGTTCTTC
TRBV9	TRBJ1-1	.	.	CASREGMGEAFF	TGTGCCAGCAGGGAAGGTATGGGTGAAGCTTTCTTT
TRBV30	TRBJ2-3	.	.	CAWGRGLSTDTQYF	TGTGCCTGGGGGAGAGGGCTAAGCACAGATACGCAGTATTTT
TRBV30	TRBJ2-7	few	.	CAWSRRDLSYEQYF	TGTGCCTGGAGTCGCCGGGACCTCTCCTACGAGCAGTACTTC
TRBV14	TRBJ2-5	once	.	CASSQGVLKETQYF	TGTGCCAGCAGCCAAGGGGTCTTAAAAGAGACCCAGTACTTC
TRBV30	TRBJ1-5	.	.	CAWSVSGTGNQPQHF	TGTGCCTGGAGTGTTTCGGGGACTGGCAATCAGCCCCAGCATTTT
TRBV6-8	TRBJ1-6	medium-sized	.	CASIHRDNSPLHF	TGTGCCAGCATACACAGGGATAATTCACCCCTCCACTTT
TRBV18	TRBJ2-1	few	TRBD2	CASSPRASGSSYNEQFF	TGTGCCAGCTCACCACGGGCTAGCGGGAGTTCCTACAATGAGCAGTTCTTC